This T cell receptor (beta chain) was identified in a study of blood T cells in healthy people across ages. CDR1 SGHTA and CDR2 FQGTGA come from the germline V gene. V gave up 2 bases and J gave up 4 bases, with 20 bases separating them. The CDR3 runs to 17 residues. It was with a sample-barcoded 5' primer and a J-beta primer mix that a second PCR of roughly 6 to 12 cycles was run. MiXCR was run by TCRdb on the 5' RACE reads, yielding one entry per CDR3 protein. The sample has around 650,000 distinct CDR3 sequences, about 32% seen once. V and J are TRBV7-3 and TRBJ1-1; D is possibly TRBD1 (6 bases). This receptor was identified in a woman older than 75 in good health. Input material: blood. In DNA form, the CDR3 reads TGTGCCAGCAGCTTATACGGGGGGCCTTTAACTCCCACTGAAGCTTTCTTT. This codes for CASSLYGGPLTPTEAFF.